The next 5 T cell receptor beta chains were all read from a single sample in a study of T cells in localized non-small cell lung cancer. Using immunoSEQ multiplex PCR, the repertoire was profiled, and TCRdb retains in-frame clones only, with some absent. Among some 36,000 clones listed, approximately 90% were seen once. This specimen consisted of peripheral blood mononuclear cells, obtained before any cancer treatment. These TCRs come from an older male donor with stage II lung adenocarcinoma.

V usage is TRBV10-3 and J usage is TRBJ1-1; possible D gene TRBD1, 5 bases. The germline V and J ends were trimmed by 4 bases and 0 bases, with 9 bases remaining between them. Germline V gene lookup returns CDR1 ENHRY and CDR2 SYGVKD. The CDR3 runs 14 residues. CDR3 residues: CAISVGHLNTEAFF. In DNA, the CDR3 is TGTGCCATCAGTGTGGGGCATTTGAACACTGAAGCTTTCTTT.

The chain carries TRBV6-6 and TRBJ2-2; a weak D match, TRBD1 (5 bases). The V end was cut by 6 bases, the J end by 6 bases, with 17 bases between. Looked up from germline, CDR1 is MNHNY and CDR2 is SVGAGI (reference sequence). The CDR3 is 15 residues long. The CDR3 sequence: CASSRTQGLAGELFF. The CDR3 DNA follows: TGTGCCAGCAGCCGAACCCAGGGTTTGGCCGGGGAGCTGTTTTTT.

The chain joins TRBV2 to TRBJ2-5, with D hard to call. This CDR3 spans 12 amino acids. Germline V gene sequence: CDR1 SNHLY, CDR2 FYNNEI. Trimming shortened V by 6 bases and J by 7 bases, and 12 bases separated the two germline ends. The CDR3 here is CASRGTEGTQYF. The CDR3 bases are TGTGCCAGCAGAGGAACGGAAGGGACCCAGTACTTC.

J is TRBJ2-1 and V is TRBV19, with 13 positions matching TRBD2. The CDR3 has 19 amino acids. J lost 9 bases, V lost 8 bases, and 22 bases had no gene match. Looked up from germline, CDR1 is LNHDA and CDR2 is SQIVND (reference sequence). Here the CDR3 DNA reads TGTGCCAGTGGAGGGGAGAGGACTAGCGGGAGAGGGGGGCAGGGTGAGCAGTTCTTC. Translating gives CASGGERTSGRGGQGEQFF.

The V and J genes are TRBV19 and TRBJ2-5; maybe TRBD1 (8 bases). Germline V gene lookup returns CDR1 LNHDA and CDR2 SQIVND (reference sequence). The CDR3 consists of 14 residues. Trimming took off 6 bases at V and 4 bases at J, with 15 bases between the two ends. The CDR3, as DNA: TGTGCCAGTAGCCCCACAGGGGGGGGAGAGACCCAGTACTTC. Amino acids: CASSPTGGGETQYF.